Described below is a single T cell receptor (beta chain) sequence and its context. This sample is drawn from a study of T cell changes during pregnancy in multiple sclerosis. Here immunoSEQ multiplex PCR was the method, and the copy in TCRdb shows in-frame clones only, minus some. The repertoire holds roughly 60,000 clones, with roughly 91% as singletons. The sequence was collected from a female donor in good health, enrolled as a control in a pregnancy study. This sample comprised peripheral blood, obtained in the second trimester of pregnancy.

The CDR3 loop is CASSIIGENYGYTF. The DNA of the CDR3 is TGTGCCAGTAGTATAATCGGGGAAAACTATGGCTACACCTTC. The chain has TRBV19 and TRBJ1-2, with D uncertain. V gave up 2 bases and J gave up 2 bases, with 9 bases separating them. The CDR3 covers 14 residues. Germline V gene lookup returns CDR1 LNHDA and CDR2 SQIVND (reference sequence).